These T cell receptor beta chains were read from a single sample in a study of blood T cell repertoires in COVID-19. The table came from immunoSEQ multiplex PCR; TCRdb's copy has only in-frame clones and leaves some out. The data contain more than 95,000 clones, approximately 83% of them singletons. Material for sequencing was peripheral blood. These receptors were obtained from a man at least 80 years old with active or convalescent COVID-19. CDR3s include the opening cysteine and the closing phenylalanine or tryptophan.

v_call cdr3_aa
TRBV21-1 CASSKPGTSGGRDEQFF
TRBV30 CAWSWGATNEKLFF
TRBV24-1 CATSDEALNQPQHF
TRBV4-1 CASSQDRSRGRQPQHF
TRBV18 CASSPPTVTYGYTF
TRBV29-1 CSGWTGKDTEAFF
TRBV19 CASSKIRTAVGSGYGNQPQHF
TRBV27 CASSLMGAINEKLFF
TRBV9 CASSAQGTSGGPPRTGELFF
TRBV5-1 CASSRQGDTGELFF
TRBV29-1 CSVERQNSGAQYF
TRBV27 CASSLDSRTEAFF
TRBV5-1 CASSFGTQSPYNEQFF
TRBV18 CASSPTGTSGNTIYF
TRBV30 CAWSPGQINQPQHF
TRBV28 CASRGQYNQPQHF
TRBV7-8 CASSRDRGSPLHF
TRBV19 CAGSSGTPTSNQPQHF
TRBV24-1 CATSGGTDNYNEQFF
TRBV24-1 CATRPGLTDTQYF
TRBV7-9 CASSALQGPGEKLFF
TRBV7-9 CASSLAGGMYEQFF
TRBV4-3 CASSPPGSYEQYF
TRBV30 CAWRGADTDTQYF
TRBV19 CASSLSQGALYGYTF
TRBV7-8 CASSLETRAYEQYF
TRBV19 CASSITRENGNEQFF
TRBV24-1 CATSELTGLAGEETQYF
TRBV20-1 CSASLGGGRSYNEQFF
TRBV6-5 CASSYRGQETQYF
TRBV5-6 CASGRGTGGYTF
TRBV27 CASSLSIGSYGYTF
TRBV6-2/TRBV6-3 CASSRDRAYTEAFF
TRBV9 CASSVASRISGRLAGANVLTF
TRBV6-5 CASSRQGEAFF
TRBV14 CASRLAGLTGELFF
TRBV27 CASSPGRRGSYEQYF
TRBV7-2 CASSISPRAWQETQYF
TRBV18 CASSLLSANTGELFF
TRBV27 CASSSSGWETQYF
TRBV5-5 CASSSPGLAANEQFF
TRBV4-1 CASSLATAGSNEKLFF
TRBV4-3 CASSQDRAPYGYTF
TRBV9 CASSEGGAGAAPPLHF
TRBV7-2 CASSLALDRVNGYTF
TRBV6-6 CASSLGREGWYNEQFF
TRBV2 CANQGLAGVETQYF
TRBV5-1 CASSIRDRATGELFF